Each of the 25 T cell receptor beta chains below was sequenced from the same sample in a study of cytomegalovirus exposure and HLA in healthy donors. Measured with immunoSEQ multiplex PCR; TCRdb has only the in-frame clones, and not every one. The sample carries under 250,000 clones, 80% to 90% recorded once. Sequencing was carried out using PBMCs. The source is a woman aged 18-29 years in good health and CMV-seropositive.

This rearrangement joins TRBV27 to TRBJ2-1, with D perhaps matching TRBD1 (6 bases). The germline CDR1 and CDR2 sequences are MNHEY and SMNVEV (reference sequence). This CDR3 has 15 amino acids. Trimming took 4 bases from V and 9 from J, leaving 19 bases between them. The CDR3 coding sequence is TGTGCCAGCAGTTCCTCAGGGGTTCCGTTTCCTGAGCAGTTCTTC. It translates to CASSSSGVPFPEQFF.

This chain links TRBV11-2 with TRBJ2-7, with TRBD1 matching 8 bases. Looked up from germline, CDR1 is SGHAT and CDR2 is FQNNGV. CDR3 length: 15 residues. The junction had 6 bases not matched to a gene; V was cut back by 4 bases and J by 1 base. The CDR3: CASSSHRGKSYEQYF. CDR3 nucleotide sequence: TGTGCCAGCAGCTCCCACAGGGGGAAGTCCTACGAGCAGTACTTC.

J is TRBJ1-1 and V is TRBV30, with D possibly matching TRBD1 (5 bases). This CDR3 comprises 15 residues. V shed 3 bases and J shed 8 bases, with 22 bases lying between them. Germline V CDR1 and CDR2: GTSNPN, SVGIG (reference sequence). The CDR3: CAWRTGPRVRIEAFF. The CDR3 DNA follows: TGTGCCTGGAGAACAGGCCCCCGGGTGAGGATCGAAGCTTTCTTT.

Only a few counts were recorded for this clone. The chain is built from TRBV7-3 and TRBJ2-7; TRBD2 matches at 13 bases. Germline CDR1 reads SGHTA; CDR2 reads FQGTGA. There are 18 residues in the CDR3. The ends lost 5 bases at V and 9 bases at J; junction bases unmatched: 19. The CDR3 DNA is TGTGCCAGCAGCCCTCAACCCTCGACTAGCGGGAGGTTAAGTGTGCAGTACTTC. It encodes CASSPQPSTSGRLSVQYF.

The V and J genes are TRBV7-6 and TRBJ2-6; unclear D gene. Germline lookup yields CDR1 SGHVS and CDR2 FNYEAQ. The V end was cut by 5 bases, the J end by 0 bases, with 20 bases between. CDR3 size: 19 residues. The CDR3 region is CASSLPGLFSSSGANVLTF. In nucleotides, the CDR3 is TGTGCCAGCAGCCTACCAGGCCTTTTCTCAAGCTCTGGGGCCAACGTCCTGACTTTC.

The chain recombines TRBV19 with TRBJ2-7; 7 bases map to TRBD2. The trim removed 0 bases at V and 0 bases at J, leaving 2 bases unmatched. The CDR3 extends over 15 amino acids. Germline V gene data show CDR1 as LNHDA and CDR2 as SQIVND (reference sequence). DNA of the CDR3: TGTGCCAGTAGTATAGAGGGGACTACCTCCTACGAGCAGTACTTC. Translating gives CASSIEGTTSYEQYF.

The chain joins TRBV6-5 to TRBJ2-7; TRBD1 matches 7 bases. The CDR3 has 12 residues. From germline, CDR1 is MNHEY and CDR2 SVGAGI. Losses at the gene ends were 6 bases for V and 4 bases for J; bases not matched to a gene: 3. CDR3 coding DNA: TGTGCCAGCAGCGGGACAGCTTACGAGCAGTACTTC. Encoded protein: CASSGTAYEQYF.

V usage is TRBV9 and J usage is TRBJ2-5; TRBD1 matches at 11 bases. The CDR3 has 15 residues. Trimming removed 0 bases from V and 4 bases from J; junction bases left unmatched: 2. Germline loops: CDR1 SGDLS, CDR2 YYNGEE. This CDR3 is CASSVAGTGGETQYF. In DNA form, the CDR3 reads TGTGCCAGCAGCGTAGCTGGGACAGGGGGAGAGACCCAGTACTTC.

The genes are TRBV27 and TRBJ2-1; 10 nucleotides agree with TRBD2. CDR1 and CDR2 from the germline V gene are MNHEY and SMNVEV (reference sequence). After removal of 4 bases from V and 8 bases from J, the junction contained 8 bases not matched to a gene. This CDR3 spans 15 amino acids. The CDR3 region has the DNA TGTGCCAGCAGTTCTCTAGCGGGAGACGGCGATGAGCAGTTCTTC. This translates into CASSSLAGDGDEQFF.

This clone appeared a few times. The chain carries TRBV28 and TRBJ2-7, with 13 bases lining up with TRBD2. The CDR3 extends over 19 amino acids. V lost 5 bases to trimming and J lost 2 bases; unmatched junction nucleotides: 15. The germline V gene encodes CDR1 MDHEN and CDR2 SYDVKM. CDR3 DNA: TGTGCCAGCAGTCTCCTGACTAGCGGGAGGCTCGGAATCGCCTACGAGCAGTACTTC. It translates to CASSLLTSGRLGIAYEQYF.

The CDR3 sequence is CATSRGRQNLYGYTF. The CDR3 DNA sequence: TGTGCCACCAGCAGAGGTAGACAGAACCTCTATGGCTACACCTTC. The chain uses TRBV15 and TRBJ1-2, with D perhaps matching TRBD1 (5 bases). CDR1 LNHNV and CDR2 YYDKDF come from the germline V gene (reference sequence). There are 15 residues in the CDR3. The V and J ends lost 1 base and 4 bases respectively, with 13 bases between them.

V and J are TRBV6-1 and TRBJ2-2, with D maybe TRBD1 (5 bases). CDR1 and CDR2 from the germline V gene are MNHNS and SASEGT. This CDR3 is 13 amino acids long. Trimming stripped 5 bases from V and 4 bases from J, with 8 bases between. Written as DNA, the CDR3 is TGTGCCAGCAGTCTGACAGTCACCGGGGAGCTGTTTTTT. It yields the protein CASSLTVTGELFF.

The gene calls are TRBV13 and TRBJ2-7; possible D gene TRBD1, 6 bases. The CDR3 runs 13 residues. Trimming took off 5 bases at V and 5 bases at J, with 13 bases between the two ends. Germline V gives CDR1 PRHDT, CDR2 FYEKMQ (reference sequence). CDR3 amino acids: CASSVNRDHEQYF. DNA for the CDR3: TGTGCCAGCAGCGTCAACAGGGACCACGAGCAGTACTTC.

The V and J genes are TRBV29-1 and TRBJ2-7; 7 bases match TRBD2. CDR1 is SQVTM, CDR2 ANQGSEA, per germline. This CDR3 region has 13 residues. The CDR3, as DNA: TGCACCCTGGGGGGGGGACTCACGTACGAGCAGTACTTC. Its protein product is CTLGGGLTYEQYF.

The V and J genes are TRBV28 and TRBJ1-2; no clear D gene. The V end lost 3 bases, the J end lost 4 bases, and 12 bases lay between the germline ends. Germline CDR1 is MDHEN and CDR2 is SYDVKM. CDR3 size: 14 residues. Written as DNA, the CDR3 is TGTGCCAGCAGTTTGAGCCGAACTTCCTATGGCTACACCTTC. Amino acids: CASSLSRTSYGYTF.

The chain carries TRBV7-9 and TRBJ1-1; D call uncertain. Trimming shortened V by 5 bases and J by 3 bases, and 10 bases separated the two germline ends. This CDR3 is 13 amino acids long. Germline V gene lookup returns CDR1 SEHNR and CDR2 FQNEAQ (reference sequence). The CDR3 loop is CASSAGGYTEAFF. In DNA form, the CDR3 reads TGTGCCAGCAGCGCGGGAGGGTACACTGAAGCTTTCTTT.

The DNA of the CDR3 is TGTGCCAGCAGCGCTTACGCCTTTCACCTCGGCTCCTACAATGAGCAGTTCTTC. Its protein product is CASSAYAFHLGSYNEQFF. This sequence joins TRBV7-3 and TRBJ2-1; D remains ambiguous. CDR1 and CDR2 from the germline V gene are SGHTA and FQGTGA. Trimming took off 5 bases at V and 0 bases at J, with 20 bases between the two ends. The CDR3 runs 18 residues.

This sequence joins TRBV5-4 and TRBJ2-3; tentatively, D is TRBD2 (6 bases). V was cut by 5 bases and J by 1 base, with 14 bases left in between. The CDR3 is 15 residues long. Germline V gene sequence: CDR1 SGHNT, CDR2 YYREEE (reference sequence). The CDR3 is CASRGKEGRTDTQYF. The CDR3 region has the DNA TGTGCCAGCAGGGGTAAGGAGGGCCGCACAGATACGCAGTATTTT.

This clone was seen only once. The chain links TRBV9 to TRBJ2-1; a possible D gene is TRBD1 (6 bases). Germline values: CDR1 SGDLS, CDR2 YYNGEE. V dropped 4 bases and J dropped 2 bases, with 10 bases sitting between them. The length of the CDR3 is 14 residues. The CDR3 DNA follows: TGTGCCAGCAGCATACAGGGCACCTACAATGAGCAGTTCTTC. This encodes CASSIQGTYNEQFF.

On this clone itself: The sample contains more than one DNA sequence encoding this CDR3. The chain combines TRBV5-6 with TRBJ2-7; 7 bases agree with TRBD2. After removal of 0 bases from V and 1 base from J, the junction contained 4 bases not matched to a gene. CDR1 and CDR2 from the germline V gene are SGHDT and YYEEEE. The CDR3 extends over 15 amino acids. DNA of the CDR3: TGTGCCAGCAGCTTGGACCCTAGCGGATCCTACGAGCAGTACTTC. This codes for CASSLDPSGSYEQYF.

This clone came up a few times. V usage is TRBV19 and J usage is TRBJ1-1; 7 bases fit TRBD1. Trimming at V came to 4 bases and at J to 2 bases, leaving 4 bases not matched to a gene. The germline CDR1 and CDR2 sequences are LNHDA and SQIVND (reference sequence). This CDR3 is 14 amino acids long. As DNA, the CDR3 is TGTGCCAGTAGTACCCAGGGGGTTAACACTGAAGCTTTCTTT. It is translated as CASSTQGVNTEAFF.

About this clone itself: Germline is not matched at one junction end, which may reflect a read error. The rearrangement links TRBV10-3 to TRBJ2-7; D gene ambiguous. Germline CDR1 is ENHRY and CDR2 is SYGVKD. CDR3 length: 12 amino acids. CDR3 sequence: CAISESADQQDF. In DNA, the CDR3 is TGTGCCATCAGTGAGTCCGCCGACCAGCAGGACTTC.

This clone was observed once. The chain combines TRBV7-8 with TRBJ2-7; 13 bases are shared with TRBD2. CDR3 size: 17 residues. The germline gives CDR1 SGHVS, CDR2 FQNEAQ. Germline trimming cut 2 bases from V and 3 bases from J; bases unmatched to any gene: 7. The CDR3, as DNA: TGTGCCAGCAGCTTACCCCGACGACTAGCGGGAGGCTACGAGCAGTACTTC. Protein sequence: CASSLPRRLAGGYEQYF.

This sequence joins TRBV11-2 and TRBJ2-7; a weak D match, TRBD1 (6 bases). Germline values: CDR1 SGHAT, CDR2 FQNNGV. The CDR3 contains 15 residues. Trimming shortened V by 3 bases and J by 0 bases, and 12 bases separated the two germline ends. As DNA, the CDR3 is TGTGCCAGCAGCTTTGGGGGCGGTCCCTCCTACGAGCAGTACTTC. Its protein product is CASSFGGGPSYEQYF.

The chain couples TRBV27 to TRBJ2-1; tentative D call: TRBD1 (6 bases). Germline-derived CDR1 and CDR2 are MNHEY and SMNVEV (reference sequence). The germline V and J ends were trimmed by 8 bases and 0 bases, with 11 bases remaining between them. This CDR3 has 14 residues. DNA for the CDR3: TGTGCCAGCGCCGACAGGAGCTCCTACAATGAGCAGTTCTTC. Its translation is CASADRSSYNEQFF.